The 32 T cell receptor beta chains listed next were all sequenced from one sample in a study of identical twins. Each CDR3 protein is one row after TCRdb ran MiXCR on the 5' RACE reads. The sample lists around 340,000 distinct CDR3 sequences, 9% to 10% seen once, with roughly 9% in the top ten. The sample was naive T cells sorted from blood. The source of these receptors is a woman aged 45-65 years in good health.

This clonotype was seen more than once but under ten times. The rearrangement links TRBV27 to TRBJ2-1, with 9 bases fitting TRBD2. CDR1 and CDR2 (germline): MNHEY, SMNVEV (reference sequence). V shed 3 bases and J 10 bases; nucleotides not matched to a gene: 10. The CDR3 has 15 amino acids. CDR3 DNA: TGTGCCAGCAGTTTTGAAGGCGGGAGGGCCAGAGAGCAGTTCTTC. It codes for CASSFEGGRAREQFF.

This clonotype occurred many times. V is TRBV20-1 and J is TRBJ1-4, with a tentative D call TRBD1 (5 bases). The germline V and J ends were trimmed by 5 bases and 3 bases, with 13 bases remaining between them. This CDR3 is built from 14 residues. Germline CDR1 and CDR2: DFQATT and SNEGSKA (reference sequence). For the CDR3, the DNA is TGCAGTGCTCCTTACCAGGGACCTAATGAAAAACTGTTTTTT. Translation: CSAPYQGPNEKLFF.

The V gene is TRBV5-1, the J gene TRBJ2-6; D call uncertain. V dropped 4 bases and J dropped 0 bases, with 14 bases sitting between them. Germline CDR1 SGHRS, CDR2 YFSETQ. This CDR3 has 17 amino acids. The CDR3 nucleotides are TGCGCCAGCAGCGCCCCGGGTCCCCACTCTGGGGCCAACGTCCTGACTTTC. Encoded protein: CASSAPGPHSGANVLTF.

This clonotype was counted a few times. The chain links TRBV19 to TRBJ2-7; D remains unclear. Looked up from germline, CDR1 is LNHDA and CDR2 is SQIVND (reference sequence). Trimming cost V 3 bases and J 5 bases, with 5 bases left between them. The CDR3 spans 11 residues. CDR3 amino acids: CASSIRNEQYF. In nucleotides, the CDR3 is TGTGCCAGTAGTATCCGAAACGAGCAGTACTTC.

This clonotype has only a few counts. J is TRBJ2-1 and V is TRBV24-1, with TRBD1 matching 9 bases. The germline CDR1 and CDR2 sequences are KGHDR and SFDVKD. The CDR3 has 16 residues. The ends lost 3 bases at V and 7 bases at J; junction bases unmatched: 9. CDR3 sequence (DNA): TGTGCCACCAGTGATCCCCGGGACAGGGACATAAATGAGCAGTTCTTC. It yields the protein CATSDPRDRDINEQFF.

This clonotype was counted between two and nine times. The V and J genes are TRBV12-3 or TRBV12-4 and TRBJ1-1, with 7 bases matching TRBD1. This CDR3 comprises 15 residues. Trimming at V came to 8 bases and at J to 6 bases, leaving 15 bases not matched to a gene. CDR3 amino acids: CASRFARTGPSEAFF. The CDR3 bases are TGTGCCAGCCGGTTTGCCCGGACAGGACCTTCTGAAGCTTTCTTT.

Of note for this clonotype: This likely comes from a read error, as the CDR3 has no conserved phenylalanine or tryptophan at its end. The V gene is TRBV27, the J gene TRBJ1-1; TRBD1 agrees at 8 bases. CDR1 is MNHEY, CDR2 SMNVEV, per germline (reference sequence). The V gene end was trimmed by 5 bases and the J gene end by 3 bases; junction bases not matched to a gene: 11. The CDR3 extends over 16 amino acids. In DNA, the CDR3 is TGTGCCAGCAGTGCCACAGGGGGTGGACTCTACACTGAAGCTTTCTCT. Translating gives CASSATGGGLYTEAFS.

CDR3 nucleotides: TGTGCCAGCAGCGTAAAAGCGGGGACTGAAGCTTTCTTT. Protein product: CASSVKAGTEAFF. This chain uses TRBV7-3 with TRBJ1-1; no definite D call. V dropped 5 bases and J dropped 5 bases, with 12 bases sitting between them. The CDR3 totals 13 residues. Germline V gives CDR1 SGHTA, CDR2 FQGTGA. Using reference TRBV7-3 and TRBJ1-1 for the parts outside the CDR3, the full variable domain is GAGVSQTPSNKVTEKGKYVELRCDPISGHTALYWYRQSLGQGPEFLIYFQGTGAADDSGLPNDRFFAVRPEGSVSTLKIQRTERGDSAVYLCASSVKAGTEAFFGQGTRLTVV.

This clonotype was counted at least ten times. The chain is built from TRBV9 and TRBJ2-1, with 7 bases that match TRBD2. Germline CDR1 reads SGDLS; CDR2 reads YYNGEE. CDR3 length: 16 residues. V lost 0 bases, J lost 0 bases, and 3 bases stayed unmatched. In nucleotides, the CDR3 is TGTGCCAGCAGCGTAGCGACGGGGGGCTCCTACAATGAGCAGTTCTTC. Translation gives CASSVATGGSYNEQFF.

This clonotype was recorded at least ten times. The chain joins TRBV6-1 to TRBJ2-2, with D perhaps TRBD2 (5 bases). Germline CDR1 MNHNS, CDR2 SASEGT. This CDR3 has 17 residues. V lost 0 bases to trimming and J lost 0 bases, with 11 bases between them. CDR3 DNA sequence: TGTGCCAGCAGTGAAGCGATGAGGGCGGCGAACACCGGGGAGCTGTTTTTT. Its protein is CASSEAMRAANTGELFF.

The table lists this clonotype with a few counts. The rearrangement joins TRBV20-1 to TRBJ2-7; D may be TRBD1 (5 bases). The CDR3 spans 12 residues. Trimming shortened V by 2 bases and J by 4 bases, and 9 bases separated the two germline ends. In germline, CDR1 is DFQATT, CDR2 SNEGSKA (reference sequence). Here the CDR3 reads CSARQGLYEQYF. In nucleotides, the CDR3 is TGCAGTGCTAGACAGGGTCTATACGAGCAGTACTTC.

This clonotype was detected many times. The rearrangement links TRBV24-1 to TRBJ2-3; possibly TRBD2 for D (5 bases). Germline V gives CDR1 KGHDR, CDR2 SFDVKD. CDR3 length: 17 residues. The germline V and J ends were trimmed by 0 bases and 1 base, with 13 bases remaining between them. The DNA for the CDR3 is TGTGCCACCAGTGATTTGTCCGGGGAAGGCGGCACAGATACGCAGTATTTT. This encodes CATSDLSGEGGTDTQYF.

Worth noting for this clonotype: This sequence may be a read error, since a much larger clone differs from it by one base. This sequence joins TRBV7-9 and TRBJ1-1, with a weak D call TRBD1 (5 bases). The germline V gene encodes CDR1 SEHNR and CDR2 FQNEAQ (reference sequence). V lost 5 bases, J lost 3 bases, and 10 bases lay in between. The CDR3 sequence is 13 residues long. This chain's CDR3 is CASSGGGDTEAFF. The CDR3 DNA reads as TGTGCCAGCAGCGGCGGGGGGGACACTGAAGCTTTCTTT.

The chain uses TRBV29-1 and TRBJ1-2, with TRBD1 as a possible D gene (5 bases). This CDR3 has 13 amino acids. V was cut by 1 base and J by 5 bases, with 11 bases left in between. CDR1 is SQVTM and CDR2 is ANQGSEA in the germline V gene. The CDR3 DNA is TGCAGCGTTGAAGGGGGGGAAACTTATGGCTACACCTTC. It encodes CSVEGGETYGYTF.

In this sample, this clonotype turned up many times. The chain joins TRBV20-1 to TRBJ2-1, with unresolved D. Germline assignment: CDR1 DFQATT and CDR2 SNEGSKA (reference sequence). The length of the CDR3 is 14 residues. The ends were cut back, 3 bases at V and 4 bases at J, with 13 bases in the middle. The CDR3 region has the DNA TGCAGTGCTAGGTTTACTAATCCTTACAATGAGCAGTTCTTC. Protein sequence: CSARFTNPYNEQFF.

CDR3 sequence: CASSGGTRGAGEQFF. The CDR3 DNA sequence: TGTGCCAGCAGTGGAGGGACAAGGGGGGCAGGTGAGCAGTTCTTC. V gene TRBV6-1 combines with J gene TRBJ2-1; D possibly matches TRBD1 or TRBD2 (6 bases each). V shed 4 bases and J shed 9 bases, with 19 bases lying between them. Germline V gene lookup returns CDR1 MNHNS and CDR2 SASEGT. The CDR3 runs 15 residues.

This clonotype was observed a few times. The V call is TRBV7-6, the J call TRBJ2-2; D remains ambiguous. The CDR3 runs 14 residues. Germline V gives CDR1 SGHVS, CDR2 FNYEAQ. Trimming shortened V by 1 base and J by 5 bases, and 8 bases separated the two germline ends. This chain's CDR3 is CASSLGPQTGELFF. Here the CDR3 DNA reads TGTGCCAGCAGCTTAGGCCCACAGACCGGGGAGCTGTTTTTT.

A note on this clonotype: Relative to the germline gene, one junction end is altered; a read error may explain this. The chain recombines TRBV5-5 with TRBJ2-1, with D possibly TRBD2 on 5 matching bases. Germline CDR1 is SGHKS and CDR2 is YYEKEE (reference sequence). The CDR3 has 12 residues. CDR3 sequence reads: CASTYTGGERFF. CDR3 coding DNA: TGTGCCAGCACCTACACGGGTGGGGAGCGGTTCTTC.

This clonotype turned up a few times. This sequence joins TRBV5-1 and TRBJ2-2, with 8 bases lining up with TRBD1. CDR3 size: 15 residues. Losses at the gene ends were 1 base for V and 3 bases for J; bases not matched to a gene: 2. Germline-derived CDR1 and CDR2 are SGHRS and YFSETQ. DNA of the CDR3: TGCGCCAGCAGCTTGACGACAGGGGACACCGGGGAGCTGTTTTTT. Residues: CASSLTTGDTGELFF.

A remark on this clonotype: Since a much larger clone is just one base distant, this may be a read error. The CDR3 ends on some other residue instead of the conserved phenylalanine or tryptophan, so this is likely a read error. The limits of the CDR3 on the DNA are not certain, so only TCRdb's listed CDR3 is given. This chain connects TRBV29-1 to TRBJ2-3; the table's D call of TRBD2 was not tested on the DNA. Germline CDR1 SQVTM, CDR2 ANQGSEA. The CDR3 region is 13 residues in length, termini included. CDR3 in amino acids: CSVGATRDSDLYI.

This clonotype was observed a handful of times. CDR3 DNA: TGTGCCACTTCTGGGGACAGGGGTGGCACTGAAGCTTTCTTT. Its translation: CATSGDRGGTEAFF. The chain has TRBV19 and TRBJ1-1; 10 bases align to TRBD1. V gave up 10 bases and J gave up 4 bases; unmatched junction bases: 9. This CDR3 comprises 14 residues. Germline V gives CDR1 LNHDA, CDR2 SQIVND (reference sequence).

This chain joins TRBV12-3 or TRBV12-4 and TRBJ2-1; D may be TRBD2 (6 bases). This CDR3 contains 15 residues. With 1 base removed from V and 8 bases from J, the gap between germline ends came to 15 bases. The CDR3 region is CASSLGDSAADEQFF. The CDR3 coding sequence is TGTGCCAGCAGTTTAGGGGACTCCGCGGCGGATGAGCAGTTCTTC.

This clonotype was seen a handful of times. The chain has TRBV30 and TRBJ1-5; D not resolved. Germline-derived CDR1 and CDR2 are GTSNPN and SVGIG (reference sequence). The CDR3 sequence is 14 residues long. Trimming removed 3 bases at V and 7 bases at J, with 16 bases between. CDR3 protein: CAWSTRAQGQPQHF. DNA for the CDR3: TGTGCCTGGAGCACCCGGGCCCAAGGCCAGCCCCAGCATTTT.

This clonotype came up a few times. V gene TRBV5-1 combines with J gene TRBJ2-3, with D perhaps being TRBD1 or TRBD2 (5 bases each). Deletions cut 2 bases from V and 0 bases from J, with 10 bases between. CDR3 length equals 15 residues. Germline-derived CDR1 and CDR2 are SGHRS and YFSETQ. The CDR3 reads CASSFRDQSTDTQYF. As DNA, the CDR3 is TGCGCCAGCAGCTTCCGGGACCAGAGCACAGATACGCAGTATTTT.

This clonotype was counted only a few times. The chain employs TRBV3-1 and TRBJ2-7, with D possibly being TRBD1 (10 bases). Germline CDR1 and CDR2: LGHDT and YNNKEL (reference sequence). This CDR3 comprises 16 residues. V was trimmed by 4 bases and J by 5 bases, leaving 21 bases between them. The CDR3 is CASSPREGTGDHEQYF. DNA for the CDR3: TGTGCCAGCAGCCCGCGGGAGGGGACAGGGGACCACGAGCAGTACTTC.

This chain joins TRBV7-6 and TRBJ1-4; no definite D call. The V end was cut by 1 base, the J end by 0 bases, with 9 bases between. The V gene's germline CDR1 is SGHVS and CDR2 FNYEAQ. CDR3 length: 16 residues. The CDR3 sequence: CASSLGLGATNEKLFF. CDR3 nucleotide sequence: TGTGCCAGCAGCTTAGGTTTGGGAGCAACTAATGAAAAACTGTTTTTT.

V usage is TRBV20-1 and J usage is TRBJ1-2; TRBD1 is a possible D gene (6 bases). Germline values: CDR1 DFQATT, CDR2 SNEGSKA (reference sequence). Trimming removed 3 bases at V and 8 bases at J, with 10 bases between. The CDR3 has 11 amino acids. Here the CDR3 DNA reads TGCAGTGCTAGCACAGGGATAGGCTACACCTTC. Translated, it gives CSASTGIGYTF.

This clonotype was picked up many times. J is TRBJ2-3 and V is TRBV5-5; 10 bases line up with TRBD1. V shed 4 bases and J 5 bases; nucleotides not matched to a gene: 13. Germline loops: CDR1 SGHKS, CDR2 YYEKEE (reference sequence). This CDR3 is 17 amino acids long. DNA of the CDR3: TGTGCCAGCAGCCCTGTGGCGGGACAGGGGAATGAAGATACGCAGTATTTT. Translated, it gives CASSPVAGQGNEDTQYF.

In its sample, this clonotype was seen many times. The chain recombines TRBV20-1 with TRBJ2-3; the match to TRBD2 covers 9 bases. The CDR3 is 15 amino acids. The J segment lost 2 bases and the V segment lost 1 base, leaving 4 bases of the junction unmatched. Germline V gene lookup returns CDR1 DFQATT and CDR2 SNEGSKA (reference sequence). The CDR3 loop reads CSARGTSESTDTQYF. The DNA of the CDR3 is TGCAGTGCTAGAGGGACTAGCGAATCCACAGATACGCAGTATTTT.

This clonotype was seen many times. The CDR3 DNA reads TGCGCCAGCAGCCAACTAACTAGCACGAGCAATGAGCAGTTCTTC. Its protein product is CASSQLTSTSNEQFF. V gene TRBV4-1 combines with J gene TRBJ2-1, with D maybe TRBD2 (6 bases). Germline-derived CDR1 and CDR2 are MGHRA and YSYEKL. V dropped 2 bases and J dropped 6 bases, with 14 bases sitting between them. CDR3 length: 15 amino acids.

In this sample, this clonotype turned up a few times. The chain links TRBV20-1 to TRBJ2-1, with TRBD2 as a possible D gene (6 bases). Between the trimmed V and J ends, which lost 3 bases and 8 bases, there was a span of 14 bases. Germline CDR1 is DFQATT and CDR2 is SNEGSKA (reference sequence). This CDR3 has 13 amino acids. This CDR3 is CSASPPREYEQFF. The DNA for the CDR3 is TGCAGTGCTAGTCCCCCCCGGGAGTATGAGCAGTTCTTC.

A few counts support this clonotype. CDR3 nucleotides: TGTGCCAGCAGCTTAGAGAGGGGGCCCACAGATACGCAGTATTTT. Translating gives CASSLERGPTDTQYF. The chain combines TRBV7-8 with TRBJ2-3, with 7 positions matching TRBD1. Unmatched junction bases numbered 3, after V lost 1 base and J lost 2 bases. The CDR3 runs to 15 residues. Per the germline V gene, CDR1 is SGHVS and CDR2 is FQNEAQ.